This passage covers 20 T cell receptor beta chains from one sample sequenced in a study of PD-L1 blockade in urothelial cancer. Time point noted: peripheral blood 6 weeks after treatment start. TCRdb's copy holds only in-frame clones and misses some; the assay was immunoSEQ multiplex PCR. The sample holds 100,000 to 150,000 clones, more than 75% seen once. Sequencing used PBMCs, obtained around atezolizumab (anti-PD-L1) treatment. The receptor set was obtained from a man aged 45 to 65 with urothelial cancer.

The CDR3 sequence is CASRATGVNEQFF. Written as DNA, the CDR3 is TGTGCCAGCAGAGCCACAGGGGTCAATGAGCAGTTCTTC. V is TRBV9 and J is TRBJ2-1; 7 bases map to TRBD1. Germline V gene data show CDR1 as SGDLS and CDR2 as YYNGEE. The CDR3 loop spans 13 amino acids. J lost 6 bases, V lost 5 bases, and 5 bases had no gene match.

The CDR3 DNA follows: TGCGCCAGCAGCTTGGGTACAGGGGTGGGGACTGAAGCTTTCTTT. Translating gives CASSLGTGVGTEAFF. This chain joins TRBV5-1 and TRBJ1-1, with 7 bases that match TRBD1. J gave up 5 bases and V 0 bases, and 7 bases lay outside the gene matches. Germline V lookup: CDR1 SGHRS, CDR2 YFSETQ. The CDR3 contains 15 residues.

The genes are TRBV7-8 and TRBJ1-6; perhaps TRBD1 as D (6 bases). The germline V gene has CDR1 SGHVS and CDR2 FQNEAQ. V lost 3 bases and J lost 4, with 10 bases in between. The CDR3 extends over 15 amino acids. The CDR3, as DNA: TGTGCCAGCAGCTTGGCGACAGGTTATAATTCACCCCTCCACTTT. Translated: CASSLATGYNSPLHF.

This chain uses TRBV28 with TRBJ2-1, with TRBD1 as a possible D gene (6 bases). The CDR3 runs to 16 residues. V was trimmed by 5 bases and J by 7 bases, leaving 21 bases between them. Germline-derived CDR1 and CDR2 are MDHEN and SYDVKM. The chain's CDR3 is CASSPIKTGQANEQFF. As DNA, the CDR3 is TGTGCCAGCAGTCCAATCAAGACGGGACAAGCTAATGAGCAGTTCTTC.

The gene calls are TRBV7-9 and TRBJ2-3, with D uncertain. Germline V gene data show CDR1 as SEHNR and CDR2 as FQNEAQ (reference sequence). V lost 6 bases to trimming and J lost 2 bases, with 15 bases between them. The CDR3 runs 15 residues. CDR3: CASRRDLYNTDTQYF. DNA of the CDR3: TGTGCCAGCAGGCGAGATCTATATAACACAGATACGCAGTATTTT.

J is TRBJ1-6 and V is TRBV6-4; D unresolved. Looked up from germline, CDR1 is MRHNA and CDR2 is SNTAGT. V was pared by 6 bases and J by 3 bases, with 12 bases between. The CDR3 has 15 residues. The CDR3 coding sequence is TGTGCCAGCAGCGAGGGAAGCTTCTATAATTCACCCCTCCACTTT. Translating it yields CASSEGSFYNSPLHF.

V usage is TRBV19 and J usage is TRBJ2-1; TRBD2 agrees at 7 bases. This CDR3 is 15 amino acids long. Trimming took 3 bases from V and 10 from J; bases not matched to a gene: 12. The germline gives CDR1 LNHDA, CDR2 SQIVND (reference sequence). DNA for the CDR3: TGTGCCAGTAGTATGGTAGGACTAGGTCTGTGGGAGCAGTTCTTC. This translates into CASSMVGLGLWEQFF.

The chain combines TRBV30 with TRBJ2-5; 10 bases line up with TRBD1. The germline gives CDR1 GTSNPN, CDR2 SVGIG (reference sequence). The CDR3 length is 15 residues. The V segment lost 8 bases and the J segment 5 bases; nucleotides outside the gene matches: 14. For the CDR3, the DNA is TGTGCCCGCTGGGACAGGGGTTCGGGATTCGAGACCCAGTACTTC. It is translated as CARWDRGSGFETQYF.

The chain joins TRBV6-6 to TRBJ2-7; 11 positions match TRBD1. The length of the CDR3 is 14 residues. The V and J ends lost 6 bases and 5 bases, in that order; junction bases with no gene match: 6. Germline CDR1 reads MNHNY; CDR2 reads SVGAGI (reference sequence). The CDR3 bases are TGTGCCAGCAGGCGCGGGACAGGGGGAAACGAGCAGTACTTC. Its protein product is CASRRGTGGNEQYF.

This clone was seen a few times. This rearrangement joins TRBV27 to TRBJ2-1; D unresolved. Germline CDR1 MNHEY, CDR2 SMNVEV (reference sequence). The CDR3 loop spans 12 amino acids. The germline V and J ends were trimmed by 3 bases and 5 bases, with 5 bases remaining between them. CDR3 DNA: TGTGCCAGCAGTTTCCCAAACAATGAGCAGTTCTTC. It yields the protein CASSFPNNEQFF.

In this sample, this clone turned up once. The chain recombines TRBV4-1 with TRBJ2-4; 9 bases line up with TRBD1. The CDR3 is 18 amino acids. The V gene's germline CDR1 is MGHRA and CDR2 YSYEKL. J gave up 8 bases and V 3 bases, and 17 bases lay outside the gene matches. The DNA for the CDR3 is TGCGCCAGCAGCCACCGGTCTCGTGGGAGACAGGGGGAAGACATTCAGTACTTC. Translating gives CASSHRSRGRQGEDIQYF.

The chain carries TRBV9 and TRBJ2-2, with unresolved D. This CDR3 region has 14 residues. The germline gives CDR1 SGDLS, CDR2 YYNGEE. The V gene lost 0 bases and the J gene lost 5 bases, with 8 bases spanning the gap. The CDR3 nucleotides are TGTGCCAGCAGCGTAGCATCAGCGACCGGGGAGCTGTTTTTT. The encoded protein is CASSVASATGELFF.

The chain couples TRBV28 to TRBJ2-6; possibly TRBD1 for D (6 bases). The CDR3 covers 15 residues. Germline lookup yields CDR1 MDHEN and CDR2 SYDVKM. The V end lost 5 bases, the J end lost 2 bases, and 10 bases lay between the germline ends. CDR3 amino acids: CASSVQGPGANVLTF. The CDR3 DNA follows: TGTGCCAGCAGTGTACAGGGTCCTGGGGCCAACGTCCTGACTTTC.

J is TRBJ1-6 and V is TRBV27; D is perhaps TRBD1 (6 bases). V lost 3 bases to trimming and J lost 2 bases, with 8 bases between them. The germline V gene encodes CDR1 MNHEY and CDR2 SMNVEV (reference sequence). This CDR3 has 15 amino acids. The CDR3 protein is CASSLYRAYNSPLHF. The CDR3 nucleotides are TGTGCCAGCAGTTTGTACAGGGCCTATAATTCACCCCTCCACTTT.

The chain combines TRBV27 with TRBJ1-2, with D perhaps matching TRBD1 (6 bases). Per the germline V gene, CDR1 is MNHEY and CDR2 is SMNVEV (reference sequence). This CDR3 region has 14 residues. Trimming took off 5 bases at V and 4 bases at J, with 14 bases between the two ends. Written as DNA, the CDR3 is TGTGCCAGCAGTCCGACTACAGGGTTCTATGGCTACACCTTC. Protein: CASSPTTGFYGYTF.

Here the CDR3 DNA reads TGTGCCAGCAGTCTCCGACTCTCCCTTTATAGCAATCAGCCCCAGCATTTT. As protein: CASSLRLSLYSNQPQHF. The chain recombines TRBV25-1 with TRBJ1-5, with D unresolved. The CDR3 consists of 17 residues. CDR1 and CDR2 (germline): MGHDK, SYGVNS. V lost 5 bases, J lost 0 bases, and 17 bases lay in between.

V usage is TRBV30 and J usage is TRBJ1-1; D call uncertain. Germline CDR1 and CDR2: GTSNPN and SVGIG (reference sequence). The V and J ends lost 1 base and 1 base respectively, with 7 bases between them. The CDR3 contains 13 residues. The CDR3 region has the DNA TGTGCCTGGAGTGAGCAGGCGAACACTGAAGCTTTCTTT. Residues: CAWSEQANTEAFF.

This clone was picked up one time. This chain links TRBV28 with TRBJ2-2; TRBD1 matches 8 bases. The germline gives CDR1 MDHEN, CDR2 SYDVKM. V trimming: 7 bases; J trimming: 5 bases; junction bases outside the gene matches: 9. This CDR3 spans 15 amino acids. CDR3 loop: CASTPGGARTGELFF. CDR3 DNA: TGTGCCAGCACCCCAGGGGGCGCACGGACCGGGGAGCTGTTTTTT.

The chain links TRBV6-1 to TRBJ2-7; D might be TRBD2 (7 bases). V gave up 6 bases and J gave up 6 bases, with 12 bases separating them. The CDR3 totals 12 residues. The germline V gene has CDR1 MNHNS and CDR2 SASEGT. CDR3 sequence (DNA): TGTGCCAGCAGCCCCGGGGGGCGCGAGCAGTACTTC. Translation: CASSPGGREQYF.

This chain uses TRBV5-1 with TRBJ2-3, with 8 bases that match TRBD2. CDR1 SGHRS and CDR2 YFSETQ come from the germline V gene. Losses at the gene ends were 4 bases for V and 4 bases for J; bases not matched to a gene: 8. The CDR3 contains 15 residues. This CDR3 is CASSLSGSVPDTQYF. CDR3 DNA sequence: TGCGCCAGCAGCCTAAGCGGGAGTGTCCCAGATACGCAGTATTTT.